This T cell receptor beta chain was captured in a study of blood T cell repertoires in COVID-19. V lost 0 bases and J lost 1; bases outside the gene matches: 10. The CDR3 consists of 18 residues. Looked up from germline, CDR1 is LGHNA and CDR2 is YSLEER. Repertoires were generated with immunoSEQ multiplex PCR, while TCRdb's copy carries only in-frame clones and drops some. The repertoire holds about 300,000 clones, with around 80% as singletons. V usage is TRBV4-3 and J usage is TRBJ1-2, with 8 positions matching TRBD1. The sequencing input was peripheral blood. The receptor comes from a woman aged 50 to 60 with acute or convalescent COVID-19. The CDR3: CASSQDLLDRDGNYGYTF. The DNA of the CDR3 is TGCGCCAGCAGCCAAGATCTTTTGGACAGGGACGGTAACTATGGCTACACCTTC.